This TCR beta chain was profiled in a study of CD8 T cells in ankylosing spondylitis (dated by TCRdb to 2016 to 2017). Describing the broader study: T cell receptor beta repertoires were profiled in healthy donors and ankylosing spondylitis patients so that disease-linked TCR variants could be found. The whole study cohort included some 100 healthy donors and 25 ankylosing spondylitis patients. Peripheral blood was sampled, and synovial fluid was additionally collected from ankylosing spondylitis patients. Study-wide findings and limitations: The disease-linked clones were reported as significantly enriched in matched synovial fluid samples from ankylosing spondylitis patients. Some of the motif variants had been reported before in the synovial fluid and blood of reactive arthritis patients, a finding that suggests common disease-initiation mechanisms. A TCR beta motif of about eight highly homologous amino acid variants appeared characteristic of blood from ankylosing spondylitis patients. The disease-linked clones had a CD8+ phenotype and were found at relatively low frequencies in peripheral blood.

TCRdb lists the instrument as Illumina HiSeq 2500. TCR beta libraries were prepared by quantitative 5'-RACE with molecular barcodes. The published analysis was carried out like this. Disease-linked TCR variants were identified with a new computational method built on a probabilistic model of VDJ rearrangement. TCRdb itself trimmed the public reads at Q25 with fastp, ran MiXCR and retained productive beta chains. Duplicate CDR3 protein sequences are folded into a single record with the most common DNA and genes. V and J calls and clone size were set by TCRdb, not the authors. The sample table lists 250,000 or so distinct CDR3 sequences, 10% of them with a count of one. In total, the top ten clones hold 2.6% of the sample. The germline V gene (reference sequence) sets CDR1 to MNHEY and CDR2 to SMNVEV. Trimmed from V: 3 bases; trimmed from J: 5 bases; junction bases lacking a gene match: 5. Reading from cysteine to phenylalanine, the CDR3 counts 15 amino acids. This entry keeps only the CDR3 DNA: 45 bases, framed from base 1.

This clonotype was detected a few times. Its antigen is still unknown. Base qualities were left out, and no much larger clone turns up one base away. The sequenced material came from blood, either unsorted or a sorted T cell fraction (not recorded which). Here the chain combines TRBV27 and TRBJ2-5; TRBD1 fits 11 bases in the junction. This clonotype was sampled from a male donor with ankylosing spondylitis or in good health (not recorded which). The CDR3 region has the sequence CASSFGTGGRETQYF. The bases are TGTGCCAGCAGTTTTGGGACAGGGGGTCGTGAGACCCAGTACTTC.